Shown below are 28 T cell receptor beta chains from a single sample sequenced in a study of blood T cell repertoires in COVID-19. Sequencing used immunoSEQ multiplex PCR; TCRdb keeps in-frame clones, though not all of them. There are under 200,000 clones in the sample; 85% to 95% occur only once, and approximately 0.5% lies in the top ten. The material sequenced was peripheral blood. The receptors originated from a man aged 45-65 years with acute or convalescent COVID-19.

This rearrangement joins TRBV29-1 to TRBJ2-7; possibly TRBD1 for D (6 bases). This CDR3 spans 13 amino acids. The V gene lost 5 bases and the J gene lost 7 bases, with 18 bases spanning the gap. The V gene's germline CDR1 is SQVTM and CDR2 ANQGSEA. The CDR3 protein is CSVMSGAPREQYF. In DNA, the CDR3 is TGCAGCGTTATGTCAGGGGCCCCTAGGGAGCAGTACTTC.

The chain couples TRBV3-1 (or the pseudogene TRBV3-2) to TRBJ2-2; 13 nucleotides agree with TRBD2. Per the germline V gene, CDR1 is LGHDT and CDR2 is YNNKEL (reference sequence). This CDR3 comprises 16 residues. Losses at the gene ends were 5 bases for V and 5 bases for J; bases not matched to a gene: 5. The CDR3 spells CASSATSGRATGELFF. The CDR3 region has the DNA TGTGCCAGCAGCGCCACTAGCGGGAGGGCGACCGGGGAGCTGTTTTTT.

This CDR3 reads CASTDPTGLGWNTEAFF. CDR3 coding DNA: TGTGCCAGCACCGACCCTACAGGGTTGGGCTGGAACACTGAAGCTTTCTTT. V gene TRBV2 combines with J gene TRBJ1-1, with D tentatively TRBD1 (6 bases). The CDR3 has 17 residues. V lost 7 bases and J 1 base, leaving 22 bases between the germline ends. Germline CDR1 and CDR2: SNHLY and FYNNEI.

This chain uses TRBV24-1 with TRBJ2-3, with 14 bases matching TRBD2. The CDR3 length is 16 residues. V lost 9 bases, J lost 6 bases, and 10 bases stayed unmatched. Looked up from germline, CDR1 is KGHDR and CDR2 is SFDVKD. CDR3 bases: TGTGCCACCTCCTCTGGGACTAGCGGGAGAACGGATACGCAGTATTTT. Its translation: CATSSGTSGRTDTQYF.

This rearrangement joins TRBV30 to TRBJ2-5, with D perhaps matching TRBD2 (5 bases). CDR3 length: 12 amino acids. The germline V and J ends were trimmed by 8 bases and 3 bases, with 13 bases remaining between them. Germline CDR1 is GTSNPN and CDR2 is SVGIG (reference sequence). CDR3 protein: CARGKREETQYF. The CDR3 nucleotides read TGTGCCCGGGGAAAGAGAGAAGAGACCCAGTACTTC.

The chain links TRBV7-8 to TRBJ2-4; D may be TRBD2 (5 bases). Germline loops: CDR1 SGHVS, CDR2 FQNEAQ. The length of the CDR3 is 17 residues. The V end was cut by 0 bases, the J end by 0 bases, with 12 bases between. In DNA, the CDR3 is TGTGCCAGCAGCTTAGCGCGGGTAGGGCTAGCCAAAAACATTCAGTACTTC. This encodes CASSLARVGLAKNIQYF.

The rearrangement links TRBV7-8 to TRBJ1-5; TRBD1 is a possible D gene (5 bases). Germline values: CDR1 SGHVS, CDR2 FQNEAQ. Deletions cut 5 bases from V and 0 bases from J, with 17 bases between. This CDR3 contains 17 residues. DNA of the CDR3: TGTGCCAGCAGCGAAGGACGACAGACCCATAGCAATCAGCCCCAGCATTTT. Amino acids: CASSEGRQTHSNQPQHF.

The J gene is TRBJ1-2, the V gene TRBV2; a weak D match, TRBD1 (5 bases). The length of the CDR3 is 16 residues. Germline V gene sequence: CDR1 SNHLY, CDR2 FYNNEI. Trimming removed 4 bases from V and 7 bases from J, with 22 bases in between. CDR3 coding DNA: TGTGCCAGCAGTGTGGCTTGGAGGGGAAACGGGTCTGGCTACACCTTC. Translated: CASSVAWRGNGSGYTF.

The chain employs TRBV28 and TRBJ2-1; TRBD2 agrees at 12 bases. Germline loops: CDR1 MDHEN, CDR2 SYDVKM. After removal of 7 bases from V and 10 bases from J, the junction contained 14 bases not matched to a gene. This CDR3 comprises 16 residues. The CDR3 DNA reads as TGTGCCAGCACCTTACCTAGACTAGCGGGAGAGGAGGAGCAGTTCTTC. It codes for CASTLPRLAGEEEQFF.

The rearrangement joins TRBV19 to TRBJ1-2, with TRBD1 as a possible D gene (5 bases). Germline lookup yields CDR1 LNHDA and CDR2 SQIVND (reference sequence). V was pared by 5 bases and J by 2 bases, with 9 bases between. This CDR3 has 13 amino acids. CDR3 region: CASSERQNYGYTF. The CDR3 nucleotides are TGTGCCAGTAGTGAGCGACAGAACTATGGCTACACCTTC.

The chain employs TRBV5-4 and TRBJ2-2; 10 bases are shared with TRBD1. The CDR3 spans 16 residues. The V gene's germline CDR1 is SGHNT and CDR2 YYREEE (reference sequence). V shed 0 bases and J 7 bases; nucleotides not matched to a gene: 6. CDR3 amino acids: CASSLATGQGIGELFF. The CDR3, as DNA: TGTGCCAGCAGCTTGGCTACGGGACAGGGGATCGGGGAGCTGTTTTTT.

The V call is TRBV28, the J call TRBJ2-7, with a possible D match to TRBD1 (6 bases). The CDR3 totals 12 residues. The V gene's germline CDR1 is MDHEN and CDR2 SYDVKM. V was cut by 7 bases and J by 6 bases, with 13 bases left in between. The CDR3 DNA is TGTGCCAGCAATACCCCAGGGGTCGAGCAGTACGTC. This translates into CASNTPGVEQYV.

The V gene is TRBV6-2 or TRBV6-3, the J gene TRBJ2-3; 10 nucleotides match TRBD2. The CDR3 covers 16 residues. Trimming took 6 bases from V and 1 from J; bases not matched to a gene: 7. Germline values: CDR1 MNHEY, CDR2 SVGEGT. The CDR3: CASSLLAGPRTDTQYF. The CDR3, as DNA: TGTGCCAGCAGCCTACTAGCGGGACCACGCACAGATACGCAGTATTTT.

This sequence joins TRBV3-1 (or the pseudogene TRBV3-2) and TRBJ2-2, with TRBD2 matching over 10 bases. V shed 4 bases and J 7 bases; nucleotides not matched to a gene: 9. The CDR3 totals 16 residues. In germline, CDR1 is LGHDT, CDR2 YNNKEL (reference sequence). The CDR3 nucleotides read TGTGCCAGCAGCCGGACCCTAGCGGGAGACGGCGGGGAGCTGTTTTTT. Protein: CASSRTLAGDGGELFF.

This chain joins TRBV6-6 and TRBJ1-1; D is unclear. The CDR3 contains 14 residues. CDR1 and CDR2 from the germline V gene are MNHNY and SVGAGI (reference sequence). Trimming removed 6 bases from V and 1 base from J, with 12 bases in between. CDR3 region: CASSQHTENTEAFF. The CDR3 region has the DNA TGTGCCAGCAGCCAACATACAGAGAACACTGAAGCTTTCTTT.

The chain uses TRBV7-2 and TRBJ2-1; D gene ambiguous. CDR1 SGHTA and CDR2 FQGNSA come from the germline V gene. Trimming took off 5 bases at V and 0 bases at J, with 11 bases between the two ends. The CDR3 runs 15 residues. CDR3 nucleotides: TGTGCCAGCAGCCCGACAATTAGCTCCTACAATGAGCAGTTCTTC. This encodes CASSPTISSYNEQFF.

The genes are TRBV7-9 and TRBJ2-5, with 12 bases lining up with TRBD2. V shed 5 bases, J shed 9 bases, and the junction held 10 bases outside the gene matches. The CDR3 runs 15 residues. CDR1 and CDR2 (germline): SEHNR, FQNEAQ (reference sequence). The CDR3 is CASSRGTSGPGPQYF. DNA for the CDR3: TGTGCCAGCAGCCGGGGGACTAGCGGGCCGGGACCCCAGTACTTC.

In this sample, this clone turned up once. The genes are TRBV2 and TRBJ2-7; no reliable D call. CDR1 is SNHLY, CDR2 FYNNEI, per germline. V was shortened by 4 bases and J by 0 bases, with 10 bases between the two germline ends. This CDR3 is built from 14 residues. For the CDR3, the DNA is TGTGCCAGCAGTGTGGGCTTTAGCTCCTACGAGCAGTACGTC. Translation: CASSVGFSSYEQYV.

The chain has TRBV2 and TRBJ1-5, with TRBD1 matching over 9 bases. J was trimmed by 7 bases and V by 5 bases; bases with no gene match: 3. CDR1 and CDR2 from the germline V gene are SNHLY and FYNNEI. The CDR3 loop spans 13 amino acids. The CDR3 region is CASSWDRDQPQHF. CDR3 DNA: TGTGCCAGCAGTTGGGACAGGGACCAGCCCCAGCATTTT.

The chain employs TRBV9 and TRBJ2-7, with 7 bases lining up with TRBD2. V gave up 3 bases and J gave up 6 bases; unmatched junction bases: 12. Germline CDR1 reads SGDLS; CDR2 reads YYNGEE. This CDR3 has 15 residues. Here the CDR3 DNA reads TGTGCCAGCAGCGCATCCTCGGGGAGGGGCGGCGAGCAGTACTTC. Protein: CASSASSGRGGEQYF. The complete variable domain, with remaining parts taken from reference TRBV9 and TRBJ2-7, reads DSGVTQTPKHLITATGQRVTLRCSPRSGDLSVYWYQQSLDQGLQFLIQYYNGEERAKGNILERFSAQQFPDLHSELNLSSLELGDSALYFCASSASSGRGGEQYFGPGTRLTVT.

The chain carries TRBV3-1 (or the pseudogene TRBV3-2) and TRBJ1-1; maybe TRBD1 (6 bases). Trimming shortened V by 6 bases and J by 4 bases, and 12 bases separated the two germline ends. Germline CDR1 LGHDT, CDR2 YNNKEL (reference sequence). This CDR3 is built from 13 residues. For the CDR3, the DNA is TGTGCCAGCAGAGTACAGGGTTTCACTGAAGCTTTCTTT. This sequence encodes CASRVQGFTEAFF.

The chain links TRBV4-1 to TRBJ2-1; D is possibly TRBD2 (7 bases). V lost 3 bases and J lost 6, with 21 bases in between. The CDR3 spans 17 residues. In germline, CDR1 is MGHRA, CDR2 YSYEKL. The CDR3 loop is CASSQGFRTRGANEQFF. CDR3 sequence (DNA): TGCGCCAGCAGCCAGGGGTTTCGGACTAGGGGGGCCAATGAGCAGTTCTTC.

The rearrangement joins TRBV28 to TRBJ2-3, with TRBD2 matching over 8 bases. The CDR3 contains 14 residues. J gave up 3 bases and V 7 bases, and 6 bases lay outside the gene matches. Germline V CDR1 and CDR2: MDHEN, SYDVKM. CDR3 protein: CASIAGGGTDTQYF. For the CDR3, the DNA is TGTGCCAGCATCGCGGGGGGAGGGACAGATACGCAGTATTTT.

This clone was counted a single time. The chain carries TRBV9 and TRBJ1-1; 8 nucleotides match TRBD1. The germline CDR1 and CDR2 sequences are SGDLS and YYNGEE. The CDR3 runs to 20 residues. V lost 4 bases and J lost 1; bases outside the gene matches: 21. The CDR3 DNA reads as TGTGCCAGCAGCCCTTCTCCTTTCGACAGGGGAACTTCTACGAACACTGAAGCTTTCTTT. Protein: CASSPSPFDRGTSTNTEAFF.

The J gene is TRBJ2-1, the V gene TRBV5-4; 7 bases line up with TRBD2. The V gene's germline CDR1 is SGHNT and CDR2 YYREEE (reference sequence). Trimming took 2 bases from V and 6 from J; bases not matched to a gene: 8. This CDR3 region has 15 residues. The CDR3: CASSFGGSVGNEQFF. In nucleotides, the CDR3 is TGTGCCAGCAGCTTCGGGGGGAGCGTGGGCAATGAGCAGTTCTTC.

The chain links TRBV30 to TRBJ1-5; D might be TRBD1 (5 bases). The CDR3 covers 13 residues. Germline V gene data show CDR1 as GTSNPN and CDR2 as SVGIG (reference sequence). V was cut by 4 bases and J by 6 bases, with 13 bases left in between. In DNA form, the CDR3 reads TGTGCCTGGATGCAGGGCCCGGGTCAGCCCCAGCATTTT. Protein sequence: CAWMQGPGQPQHF.

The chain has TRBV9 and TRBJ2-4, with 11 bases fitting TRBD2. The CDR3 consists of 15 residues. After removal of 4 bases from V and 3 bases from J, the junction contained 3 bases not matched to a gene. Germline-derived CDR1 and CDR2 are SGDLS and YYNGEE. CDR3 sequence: CASSPLAGGKNIQYF. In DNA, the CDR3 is TGTGCCAGCAGCCCGCTAGCGGGGGGCAAAAACATTCAGTACTTC.

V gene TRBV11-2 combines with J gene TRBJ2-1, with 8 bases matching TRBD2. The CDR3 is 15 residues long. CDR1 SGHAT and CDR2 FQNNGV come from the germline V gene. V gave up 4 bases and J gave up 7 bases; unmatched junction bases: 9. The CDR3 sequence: CASSSRLATANEQFF. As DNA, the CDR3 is TGTGCCAGCAGCTCGCGACTAGCGACTGCTAATGAGCAGTTCTTC.